A single sample gave rise to the 9 T cell receptor beta chains below, sequenced in a study of T cells in Graves' hyperthyroidism and ophthalmopathy. Amplified regions were TCR beta CDR3 sequences from RNA transcripts. With the HTBI primer set, the TCR CDR3 went through a first round of RT-PCR. TCRdb ran MiXCR on the multiplex PCR reads and lists one entry per CDR3 protein. The table includes about 770,000 distinct CDR3 sequences, 18% detected once. Sequencing was carried out using blood. The receptor set was obtained from a woman aged 45 to 65 with Graves' hyperthyroidism that later progressed to Graves' ophthalmopathy.

The V call is TRBV5-4, the J call TRBJ2-7; tentatively, D is TRBD1 or TRBD2 (5 bases each). Trimming took off 1 base at V and 5 bases at J, with 19 bases between the two ends. CDR3 size: 16 residues. Looked up from germline, CDR1 is SGHNT and CDR2 is YYREEE (reference sequence). CDR3 bases: TGTGCCAGCAGCTTGTTCGGGACGGGTGCGGTAGACGAGCAGTACTTC. It is translated as CASSLFGTGAVDEQYF.

This clonotype was observed a handful of times. V gene TRBV11-3 combines with J gene TRBJ2-1; maybe TRBD2 (5 bases). Between the trimmed V and J ends, which lost 1 base and 1 base, there was a span of 11 bases. The CDR3 sequence is 16 residues long. Germline CDR1 and CDR2: SGHNT and YENEEA. The CDR3 DNA sequence: TGTGCCAGCAGCTTAGTTGCAGGACTTTCCTACAATGAGCAGTTCTTC. Translated, it gives CASSLVAGLSYNEQFF.

This clonotype was seen more than once but under ten times. The V and J genes are TRBV29-1 and TRBJ1-2, with TRBD1 identical over 10 bases. The germline CDR1 and CDR2 sequences are SQVTM and ANQGSEA. Trimming at V came to 7 bases and at J to 5 bases, leaving 4 bases not matched to a gene. The CDR3 runs 12 residues. This CDR3 reads CSAADRGYGYTF. The CDR3, as DNA: TGCAGCGCCGCGGACAGGGGGTATGGCTACACCTTC.

Many counts were recorded for this clonotype. The V gene is TRBV7-9, the J gene TRBJ2-1, with 11 bases fitting TRBD1. Germline CDR1 reads SEHNR; CDR2 reads FQNEAQ (reference sequence). V was pared by 8 bases and J by 7 bases, with 13 bases of the junction left unmatched. This CDR3 contains 16 residues. The CDR3: CASGPVDRGLGNEQFF. CDR3 DNA sequence: TGTGCCAGCGGACCCGTGGACAGGGGGCTTGGGAATGAGCAGTTCTTC.

This clonotype was detected ten times or more. One junction end does not reproduce the germline sequence, and a read error may be involved. The CDR3 is CASSLNRDQPQHF. The CDR3 bases are TGTGCCAGCAGCCTCAACAGGGATCAGCCCCAGCATTTT. The V and J genes are TRBV5-1 and TRBJ1-5; weak D call: TRBD1 (6 bases). CDR1 SGHRS and CDR2 YFSETQ come from the germline V gene. The length of the CDR3 is 13 residues. Drawing the rest from reference TRBV5-1 and TRBJ1-5, the complete variable domain is KAGVTQTPRYLIKTRGQQVTLSCSPISGHRSVSWYQQTPGQGLQFLFEYFSETQRNKGNFPGRFSGRQFSNSRSEMNVSTLELGDSALYLCASSLNRDQPQHFGDGTRLSIL.

The rearrangement joins TRBV29-1 to TRBJ1-1; D ambiguous. Trimming shortened V by 8 bases and J by 5 bases, and 18 bases separated the two germline ends. Germline assignment: CDR1 SQVTM and CDR2 ANQGSEA. The CDR3 is made up of 13 amino acids. As DNA, the CDR3 is TGCAGCCTCAACACTGGGCCGTGGACTGAAGCTTTCTTT. Its translation is CSLNTGPWTEAFF.

This clonotype came up many times. The V and J genes are TRBV2 and TRBJ1-2; perhaps TRBD1 as D (5 bases). Trimming shortened V by 6 bases and J by 8 bases, and 16 bases separated the two germline ends. Germline CDR1 and CDR2: SNHLY and FYNNEI. The CDR3 is 13 amino acids. The CDR3, as DNA: TGTGCCAGCAGCCAACGGGGCAGGGTAGGCTACACCTTC. Amino acids: CASSQRGRVGYTF. Combining the CDR3 with reference TRBV2 and TRBJ1-2 gives the whole variable domain EPEVTQTPSHQVTQMGQEVILRCVPISNHLYFYWYRQILGQKVEFLVSFYNNEISEKSEIFDDQFSVERPDGSNFTLKIRSTKLEDSAMYFCASSQRGRVGYTFGSGTRLTVV.

The chain joins TRBV12-3 or TRBV12-4 to TRBJ2-5; D remains ambiguous. The CDR3 runs 14 residues. Trimming took off 5 bases at V and 5 bases at J, with 15 bases between the two ends. The CDR3 loop reads CASSLPSLSETQYF. Written as DNA, the CDR3 is TGTGCCAGCAGTCTCCCCTCCCTTTCCGAGACCCAGTACTTC.

This chain joins TRBV20-1 and TRBJ2-7, with a possible D match to TRBD2 (7 bases). Trimming took off 1 base at V and 2 bases at J, with 15 bases between the two ends. There are 15 residues in the CDR3. From germline, CDR1 is DFQATT and CDR2 SNEGSKA (reference sequence). CDR3 loop: CSARARGALPYEQYF. In DNA form, the CDR3 reads TGCAGTGCTAGAGCCCGGGGGGCCCTTCCCTACGAGCAGTACTTC.